Below are 17 T cell receptor beta chains sequenced from a single sample in a study of molecular identifiers for immune sequencing clone quantification. TCRdb called the PCR reads again in MiXCR, with one record for every CDR3 protein. The profile shows about 640,000 distinct CDR3 sequences, about 20% of them singletons. The source material was naive CD8+ T cells from blood, with Jurkat cell RNA spiked in. The subset: FACS-sorted CD8+CD4-CCR7+CD45RA+ naive T cells. These receptors came from a human donor in good health. Some libraries in this study had Jurkat cell RNA spiked in.

The V and J genes are TRBV5-1 and TRBJ1-1; the D is unclear. Trimming took off 3 bases at V and 5 bases at J, with 11 bases between the two ends. The germline CDR1 and CDR2 sequences are SGHRS and YFSETQ. The CDR3 contains 13 residues. CDR3 DNA sequence: TGCGCCAGCAGCTCGGACGGAGCGACTGAAGCTTTCTTT. This translates into CASSSDGATEAFF.

Regarding this clonotype: The junction departs from the called germline gene at one end, perhaps through a read error. J is TRBJ1-1 and V is TRBV28; D call uncertain. This CDR3 contains 13 residues. CDR1 is MDHEN and CDR2 is SYDVKM in the germline V gene. The CDR3 loop is CASSFAINTEASF. DNA for the CDR3: TGTGCCAGCAGTTTCGCAATAAACACTGAAGCTTCCTTT. The full variable domain, with the rest looked up from reference TRBV28 and TRBJ1-1, is DVKVTQSSRYLVKRTGEKVFLECVQDMDHENMFWYRQDPGLGLRLIYFSYDVKMKEKGDIPEGYSVSREKKERFSLILESASTNQTSMYLCASSFAINTEASFGQGTRLTVV.

In its sample, this clonotype was seen many times. The V call is TRBV4-3, the J call TRBJ1-1, with a possible D match to TRBD1 (6 bases). The CDR3 runs 15 residues. The germline V and J ends were trimmed by 4 bases and 4 bases, with 16 bases remaining between them. Germline V CDR1 and CDR2: LGHNA, YSLEER. This CDR3 reads CASSRDQGGGTEAFF. The CDR3 DNA follows: TGCGCCAGCAGCCGAGATCAGGGAGGGGGCACTGAAGCTTTCTTT.

The chain is built from TRBV30 and TRBJ2-2; D gene uncertain. The CDR3 is 15 residues long. V was clipped by 2 bases and J by 3 bases, with 13 bases between them. Germline V lookup: CDR1 GTSNPN, CDR2 SVGIG (reference sequence). The CDR3 reads CAWSPWPSYTGELFF. The CDR3 nucleotides are TGTGCCTGGAGTCCCTGGCCATCATACACCGGGGAGCTGTTTTTT.

This clonotype was seen repeatedly, ten times or more. The gene calls are TRBV6-2 or TRBV6-3 and TRBJ2-7, with D possibly called TRBD1 or TRBD2 (6 bases each). V was clipped by 4 bases and J by 0 bases, with 19 bases between them. This CDR3 spans 17 amino acids. In germline, CDR1 is MNHEY, CDR2 SVGEGT. The CDR3 DNA follows: TGTGCCAGCAGTTCGGTGGGAAAGGGGGACTTCTCCTACGAGCAGTACTTC. This codes for CASSSVGKGDFSYEQYF.

There are many counts of this clonotype. The CDR3 DNA follows: TGCAGCGTCGCAGAACCGGGCGTGGACACCGGGGAGCTGTTTTTT. Residues: CSVAEPGVDTGELFF. The V gene is TRBV29-1, the J gene TRBJ2-2; D remains ambiguous. This CDR3 is 15 amino acids long. Trimming removed 6 bases from V and 3 bases from J, with 17 bases in between. Germline V gene lookup returns CDR1 SQVTM and CDR2 ANQGSEA.

V gene TRBV15 combines with J gene TRBJ2-7; TRBD2 aligns across 7 bases. V lost 1 base to trimming and J lost 3 bases; unmatched junction nucleotides: 18. Germline CDR1 LNHNV, CDR2 YYDKDF (reference sequence). The CDR3 has 19 amino acids. CDR3 amino acids: CATSRGAGDERPLSYEQYF. The CDR3 coding sequence is TGTGCCACCAGCAGAGGGGCGGGAGACGAACGACCCCTTAGCTACGAGCAGTACTTC. Full variable domain (remainder filled in from reference TRBV15 and TRBJ2-7): DAMVIQNPRYQVTQFGKPVTLSCSQTLNHNVMYWYQQKSSQAPKLLFHYYDKDFNNEADTPDNFQSRRPNTSFCFLDIRSPGLGDTAMYLCATSRGAGDERPLSYEQYFGPGTRLTVT.

As regards this clonotype: Just one base apart from a much larger clone, this may be a read error. The genes are TRBV7-2 and TRBJ1-1; 7 bases fit TRBD1. CDR1 and CDR2 from the germline V gene are SGHTA and FQGNSA. The CDR3 length is 14 residues. The CDR3: CASSSQGGGDEALF. As DNA, the CDR3 is TGTGCCAGCAGCTCTCAGGGGGGGGGAGATGAAGCTCTCTTT. The entire variable domain, with the rest obtained from reference TRBV7-2 and TRBJ1-1, is as follows: GAGVSQSPSNKVTEKGKDVELRCDPISGHTALYWYRQSLGQGLEFLIYFQGNSAPDKSGLPSDRFSAERTGGSVSTLTIQRTQQEDSAVYLCASSSQGGGDEALFGQGTRLTVV.

The chain uses TRBV7-9 and TRBJ2-7, with 9 bases that match TRBD2. The CDR3 extends over 18 amino acids. Germline V gives CDR1 SEHNR, CDR2 FQNEAQ (reference sequence). V trimming: 2 bases; J trimming: 5 bases; junction bases outside the gene matches: 16. The CDR3 bases are TGTGCCAGCAGCTTAATGTCTAGCGGGACCAAAAAAATCCACGAGCAGTACTTC. Translation gives CASSLMSSGTKKIHEQYF.

This clonotype was counted ten times or more. V and J are TRBV7-6 and TRBJ1-5; D uncertain. The CDR3 extends over 15 amino acids. The V gene's germline CDR1 is SGHVS and CDR2 FNYEAQ. V was clipped by 5 bases and J by 8 bases, with 19 bases between them. The CDR3 region is CASSLTGSGDEPQHF. The CDR3 bases are TGTGCCAGCAGCCTCACGGGTTCCGGAGACGAGCCCCAGCATTTT.

The V call is TRBV6-1, the J call TRBJ2-3; D unclear. Trimming stripped 6 bases from V and 0 bases from J, with 19 bases between. Germline V gene lookup returns CDR1 MNHNS and CDR2 SASEGT. The CDR3 has 17 residues. CDR3 nucleotides: TGTGCCAGCAGCTTAAACAGTTTTCTTTATAGCACAGATACGCAGTATTTT. It yields the protein CASSLNSFLYSTDTQYF.

The chain has TRBV7-3 and TRBJ2-1; D ambiguous. Trimming removed 2 bases from V and 7 bases from J, with 9 bases in between. The CDR3 is made up of 13 amino acids. CDR1 and CDR2 (germline): SGHTA, FQGTGA. CDR3 coding DNA: TGTGCCAGCAGCTTAGTGGGTAAGAATGAGCAGTTCTTC. It is translated as CASSLVGKNEQFF.

On this clonotype: Since a much larger clone is just one base distant, this may be a read error. The rearrangement joins TRBV7-9 to TRBJ2-5; 7 bases are shared with TRBD1. Germline assignment: CDR1 SEHNR and CDR2 FQNEAQ (reference sequence). The CDR3 loop spans 17 amino acids. The CDR3 nucleotides read TGTGCCAGCAGCCCCCGGCCAGGGGGTACCAGCCAAGAGACCCAGCACTTC. The encoded protein is CASSPRPGGTSQETQHF.

This clonotype was counted ten times or more. This chain uses TRBV3-1 with TRBJ2-3; D is perhaps TRBD2 (6 bases). Germline-derived CDR1 and CDR2 are LGHDT and YNNKEL (reference sequence). The CDR3 is made up of 12 amino acids. The ends were cut back, 4 bases at V and 10 bases at J, with 12 bases in the middle. The CDR3, as DNA: TGTGCCAGCAGCCCACCGGGGGAGCCGCAGTATTTT. Its translation: CASSPPGEPQYF.

This clonotype was found many times. The rearrangement links TRBV12-3 or TRBV12-4 to TRBJ1-1, with D tentatively TRBD1 (5 bases). The CDR3 runs to 17 residues. The germline V and J ends were trimmed by 2 bases and 2 bases, with 18 bases remaining between them. For the CDR3, the DNA is TGTGCCAGCAGTTTACGCAGGTGGGGCGGACCAAACACTGAAGCTTTCTTT. Translation: CASSLRRWGGPNTEAFF.

In its sample, this clonotype was seen a few times. This chain connects TRBV6-1 to TRBJ2-3; 8 bases match TRBD1. V shed 8 bases, J shed 5 bases, and the junction held 12 bases outside the gene matches. The CDR3 runs 15 residues. Germline CDR1 reads MNHNS; CDR2 reads SASEGT. The chain's CDR3 is CASGILQGVGDTQYF. The CDR3 DNA sequence: TGTGCCAGCGGGATCCTACAGGGGGTTGGAGATACGCAGTATTTT.

This chain links TRBV7-9 with TRBJ1-6; D is unresolved. The CDR3 covers 15 residues. The V end lost 1 base, the J end lost 7 bases, and 11 bases lay between the germline ends. CDR1 and CDR2 from the germline V gene are SEHNR and FQNEAQ (reference sequence). For the CDR3, the DNA is TGTGCCAGCAGCTTAGGTTGGCGGGAGAATTCACCCCTCCACTTT. Its protein product is CASSLGWRENSPLHF.